The 10 T cell receptor beta chains below were found in one sample sequenced in a study of control samples from healthy donors and cancer patients. The repertoire was sequenced with immunoSEQ multiplex PCR; TCRdb's copy has only in-frame clones and lacks some. The sample includes approximately 90,000 clones, about 85% seen only once; the top ten take around an eighth. Sequences were obtained from blood. These receptors all come from a woman in her seventies in good health.

V is TRBV3-1 (or the pseudogene TRBV3-2) and J is TRBJ2-2; D gene ambiguous. The CDR3 loop spans 15 amino acids. From germline, CDR1 is LGHDT and CDR2 YNNKEL (reference sequence). Trimming took 1 base from V and 3 from J, leaving 9 bases between them. CDR3 sequence: CASSQGLVDTGELFF. CDR3 in DNA: TGTGCCAGCAGCCAAGGATTAGTCGACACCGGGGAGCTGTTTTTT.

The chain couples TRBV10-1 to TRBJ1-1; possibly TRBD1 for D (5 bases). The CDR3 runs to 10 residues. The V end lost 10 bases, the J end lost 5 bases, and 8 bases lay between the germline ends. The germline V gene encodes CDR1 WNHNN and CDR2 SYGVQD (reference sequence). The CDR3 region is CATKGTEAFF. For the CDR3, the DNA is TGCGCCACCAAGGGGACTGAAGCTTTCTTT.

This chain links TRBV4-3 with TRBJ1-5; D is ambiguous. V lost 0 bases, J lost 0 bases, and 6 bases lay in between. The CDR3 length is 15 residues. CDR1 and CDR2 (germline): LGHNA, YSLEER. This CDR3 is CASSQEVASNQPQHF. CDR3 nucleotide sequence: TGCGCCAGCAGCCAAGAGGTAGCTAGCAATCAGCCCCAGCATTTT.

The V gene is TRBV5-6, the J gene TRBJ2-7; D call uncertain. Trimming left V 3 bases short and J 4 bases short, with 8 bases between. Looked up from germline, CDR1 is SGHDT and CDR2 is YYEEEE. The CDR3 covers 12 residues. The CDR3 DNA reads TGTGCCAGCAGCTATACCTCTTACGAGCAGTACTTC. This gives the protein CASSYTSYEQYF.

The rearrangement joins TRBV2 to TRBJ1-1; D is uncertain. Germline-derived CDR1 and CDR2 are SNHLY and FYNNEI. The CDR3 loop spans 15 amino acids. Trimming left V 7 bases short and J 0 bases short, with 15 bases between. The CDR3 loop reads CASTLGQIMNTEAFF. The CDR3 DNA reads as TGTGCCAGCACCCTAGGCCAAATTATGAACACTGAAGCTTTCTTT.

This clone occurred many times. V is TRBV30 and J is TRBJ2-1; maybe TRBD1 (6 bases). Trimming took 0 bases from V and 3 from J, leaving 12 bases between them. CDR1 is GTSNPN, CDR2 SVGIG, per germline (reference sequence). This CDR3 has 15 residues. CDR3: CAWSVQGMRYNEQFF. CDR3 nucleotide sequence: TGTGCCTGGAGTGTACAGGGAATGCGCTACAATGAGCAGTTCTTC.

The chain joins TRBV3-1 (or the pseudogene TRBV3-2) to TRBJ1-4; D call uncertain. Germline CDR1 and CDR2: LGHDT and YNNKEL (reference sequence). The V end was cut by 4 bases, the J end by 8 bases, with 23 bases between. This CDR3 has 17 amino acids. This chain's CDR3 is CASSPRPGVPMREKLFF. CDR3 DNA sequence: TGTGCCAGCAGCCCTCGTCCCGGGGTCCCAATGCGGGAAAAACTGTTTTTT.

This clone was seen a few times. V and J are TRBV19 and TRBJ1-5; no clear D. Trimming took off 7 bases at V and 3 bases at J, with 13 bases between the two ends. CDR3 length equals 14 residues. The V gene's germline CDR1 is LNHDA and CDR2 SQIVND (reference sequence). The CDR3 loop is CASTKGLDNQPQHF. The CDR3 nucleotides read TGTGCCAGTACAAAGGGTCTAGACAATCAGCCCCAGCATTTT.

The chain combines TRBV12-3 or TRBV12-4 with TRBJ1-1; no definite D call. The CDR3 totals 12 residues. Trimming left V 3 bases short and J 4 bases short, with 6 bases between. CDR3: CASSFASTEAFF. The CDR3 DNA follows: TGTGCCAGCAGTTTCGCTAGCACTGAAGCTTTCTTT.

This sequence joins TRBV7-9 and TRBJ1-2, with a possible D match to TRBD1 (6 bases). From germline, CDR1 is SEHNR and CDR2 FQNEAQ (reference sequence). The CDR3 runs to 16 residues. V lost 2 bases and J lost 1, with 14 bases in between. CDR3 in amino acids: CASSLSIDRFNYGYTF. In nucleotides, the CDR3 is TGTGCCAGCAGCTTATCTATAGACAGGTTTAACTATGGCTACACCTTC.